The present T cell receptor beta chain was sequenced within a study of T cell clusters in autoimmune cytopenias. Study outcomes and limitations: Functional roles of the in silico T cell clusters still await experimental validation. TRB repertoire shifts in secondary cytopenia and chronic lymphocytic leukemia mostly reflected lymphoma, not autoimmunity.

Each sample's input was around 250 ng genomic DNA, about 38,000 genome equivalents. Measured by frequency, this clonotype is medium-sized. Its antigen is as yet unknown. Germline V gene data show CDR1 as SEHNR and CDR2 as FQNEAQ (reference sequence). This CDR3 contains 16 residues. Multiplex touch-down PCR amplified TRB using TRB-A and TRB-B pools in one tube. Using the multiplex PCR reads, TCRdb records one entry per CDR3 protein without DNA. Its clone listing holds roughly 8,000 distinct CDR3 sequences. The data were also submitted as part of a second study, on T cell repertoires in aging, cancer and after chemotherapy. From that report: In each cancer cohort, median generation probability increased across chemotherapy, suggesting thymic output rebounded.

The sample taken for sequencing was peripheral blood. The sequence was obtained from a human donor with an autoimmune cytopenia or autoimmune hepatitis (not recorded which). The chain couples TRBV7-9 to TRBJ1-6; the TCRdb call, TRBD1, lacks DNA for checking. The CDR3 spells CASSLVPGQGLTPLHF.